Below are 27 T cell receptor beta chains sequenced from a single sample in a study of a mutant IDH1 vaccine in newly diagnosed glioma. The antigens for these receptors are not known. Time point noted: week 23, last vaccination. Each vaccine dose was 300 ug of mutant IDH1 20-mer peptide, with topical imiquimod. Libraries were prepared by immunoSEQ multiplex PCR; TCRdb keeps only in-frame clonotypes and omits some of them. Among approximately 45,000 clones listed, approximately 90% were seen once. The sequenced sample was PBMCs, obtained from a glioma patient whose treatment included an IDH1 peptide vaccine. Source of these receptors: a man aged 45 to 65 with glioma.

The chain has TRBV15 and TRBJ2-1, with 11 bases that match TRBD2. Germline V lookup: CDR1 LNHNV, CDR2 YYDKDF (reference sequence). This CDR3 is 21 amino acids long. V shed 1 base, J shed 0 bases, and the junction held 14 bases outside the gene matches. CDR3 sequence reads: CATSRGPTGTSGSSSYNEQFF. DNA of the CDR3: TGTGCCACCAGCAGAGGTCCCACAGGGACTAGCGGTTCGAGCTCCTACAATGAGCAGTTCTTC.

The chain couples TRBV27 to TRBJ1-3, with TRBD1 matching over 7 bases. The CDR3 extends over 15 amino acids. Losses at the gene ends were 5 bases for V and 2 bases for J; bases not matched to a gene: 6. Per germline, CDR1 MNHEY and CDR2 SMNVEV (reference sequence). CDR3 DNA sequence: TGTGCCAGCAGTCCTAGGGGGCTTGCTGGAAACACCATATATTTT. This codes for CASSPRGLAGNTIYF.

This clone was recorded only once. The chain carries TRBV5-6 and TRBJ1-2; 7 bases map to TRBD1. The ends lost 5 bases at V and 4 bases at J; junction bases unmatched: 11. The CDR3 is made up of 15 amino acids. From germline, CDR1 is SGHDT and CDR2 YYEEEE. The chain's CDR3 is CASSTTGTDLYGYTF. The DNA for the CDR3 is TGTGCCAGCAGTACCACCGGGACAGACCTCTATGGCTACACCTTC.

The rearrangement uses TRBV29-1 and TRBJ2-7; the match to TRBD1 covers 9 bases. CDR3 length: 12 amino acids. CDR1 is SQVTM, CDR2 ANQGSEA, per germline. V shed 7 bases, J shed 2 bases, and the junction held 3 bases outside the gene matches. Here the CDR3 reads CSAGTGTYEQYF. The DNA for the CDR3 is TGCAGCGCCGGGACAGGGACCTACGAGCAGTACTTC.

CDR3 amino acids: CASSQWREPNQPQHF. DNA for the CDR3: TGCGCCAGCAGCCAATGGCGGGAACCCAATCAGCCCCAGCATTTT. The gene calls are TRBV4-3 and TRBJ1-5; D gene ambiguous. Between the trimmed V and J ends, which lost 2 bases and 3 bases, there was a span of 11 bases. From germline, CDR1 is LGHNA and CDR2 YSLEER. The CDR3 has 15 residues.

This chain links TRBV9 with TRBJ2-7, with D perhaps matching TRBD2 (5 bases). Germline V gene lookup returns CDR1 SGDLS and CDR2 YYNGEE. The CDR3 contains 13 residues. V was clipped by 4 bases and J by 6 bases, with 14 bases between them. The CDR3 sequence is CASSPFEGFEQYF. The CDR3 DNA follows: TGTGCCAGCAGCCCCTTCGAGGGTTTCGAGCAGTACTTC.

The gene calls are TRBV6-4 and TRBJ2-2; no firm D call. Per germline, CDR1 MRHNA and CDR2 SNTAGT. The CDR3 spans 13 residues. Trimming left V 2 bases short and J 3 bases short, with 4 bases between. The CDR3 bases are TGTGCCAGCAGTGACGGGGACACCGGGGAGCTGTTTTTT. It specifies CASSDGDTGELFF.

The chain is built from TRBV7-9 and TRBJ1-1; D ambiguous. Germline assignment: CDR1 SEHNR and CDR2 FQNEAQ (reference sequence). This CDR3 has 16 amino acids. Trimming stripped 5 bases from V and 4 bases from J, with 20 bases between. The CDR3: CASSPQGRESSTEAFF. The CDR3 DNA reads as TGTGCCAGCAGCCCACAAGGGCGAGAGAGTTCCACTGAAGCTTTCTTT. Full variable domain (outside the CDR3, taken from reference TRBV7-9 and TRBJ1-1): DTGVSQNPRHKITKRGQNVTFRCDPISEHNRLYWYRQTLGQGPEFLTYFQNEAQLEKSRLLSDRFSAERPKGSFSTLEIQRTEQGDSAMYLCASSPQGRESSTEAFFGQGTRLTVV.

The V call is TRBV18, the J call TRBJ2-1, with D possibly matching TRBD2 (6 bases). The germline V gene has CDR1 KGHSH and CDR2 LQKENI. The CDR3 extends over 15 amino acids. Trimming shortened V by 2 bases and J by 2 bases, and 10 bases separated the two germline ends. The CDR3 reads CASSPMGGAYNEQFF. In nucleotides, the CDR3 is TGTGCCAGCTCACCAATGGGGGGAGCCTACAATGAGCAGTTCTTC.

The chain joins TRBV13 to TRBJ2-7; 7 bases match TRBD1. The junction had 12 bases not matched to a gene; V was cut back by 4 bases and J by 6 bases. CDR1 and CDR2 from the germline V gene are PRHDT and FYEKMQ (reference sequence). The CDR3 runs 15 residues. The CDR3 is CASSSRDRPTGEQYF. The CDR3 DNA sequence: TGTGCCAGCAGCTCCAGGGACAGACCGACTGGCGAGCAGTACTTC.

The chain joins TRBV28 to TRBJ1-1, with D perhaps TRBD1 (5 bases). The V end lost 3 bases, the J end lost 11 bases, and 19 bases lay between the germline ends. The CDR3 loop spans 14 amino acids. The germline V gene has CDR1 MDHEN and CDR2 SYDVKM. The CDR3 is CASSFRGHAGGAFF. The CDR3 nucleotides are TGTGCCAGCAGTTTCCGCGGACACGCCGGAGGCGCTTTCTTT.

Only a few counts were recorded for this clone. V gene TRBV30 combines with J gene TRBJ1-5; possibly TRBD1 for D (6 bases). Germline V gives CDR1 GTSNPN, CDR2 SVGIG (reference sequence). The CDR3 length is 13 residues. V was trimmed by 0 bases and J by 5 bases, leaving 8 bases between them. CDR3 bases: TGTGCCTGGAGTGTAGGGGGGCATCAGCCCCAGCATTTT. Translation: CAWSVGGHQPQHF.

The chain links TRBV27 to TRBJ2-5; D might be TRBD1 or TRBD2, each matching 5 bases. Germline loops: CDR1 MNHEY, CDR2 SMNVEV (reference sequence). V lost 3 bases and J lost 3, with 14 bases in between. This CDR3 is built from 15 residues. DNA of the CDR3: TGTGCCAGCAGTTTTACGGGGCCAAATGAAGAGACCCAGTACTTC. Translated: CASSFTGPNEETQYF.

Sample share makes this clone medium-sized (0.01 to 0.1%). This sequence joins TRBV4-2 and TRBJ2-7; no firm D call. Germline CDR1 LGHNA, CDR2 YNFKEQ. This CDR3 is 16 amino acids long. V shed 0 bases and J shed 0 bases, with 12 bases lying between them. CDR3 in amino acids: CASSQDRSSLSYEQYF. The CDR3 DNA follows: TGTGCCAGCAGCCAAGATCGGTCCTCCCTCTCCTACGAGCAGTACTTC.

CDR3 nucleotides: TGTGCCAGCAGTCGACGAGATAGAAGGGATGGCTACACCTTC. Translating it yields CASSRRDRRDGYTF. The genes are TRBV6-5 and TRBJ1-2; D not certain. The CDR3 has 14 residues. Trimming shortened V by 5 bases and J by 6 bases, and 16 bases separated the two germline ends. From germline, CDR1 is MNHEY and CDR2 SVGAGI.

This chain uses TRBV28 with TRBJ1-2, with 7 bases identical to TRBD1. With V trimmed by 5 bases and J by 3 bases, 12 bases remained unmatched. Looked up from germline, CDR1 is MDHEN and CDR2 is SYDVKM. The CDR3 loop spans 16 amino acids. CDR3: CASSGGVGRGDYGYTF. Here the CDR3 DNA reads TGTGCCAGCAGTGGAGGGGTCGGCAGGGGGGACTATGGCTACACCTTC.

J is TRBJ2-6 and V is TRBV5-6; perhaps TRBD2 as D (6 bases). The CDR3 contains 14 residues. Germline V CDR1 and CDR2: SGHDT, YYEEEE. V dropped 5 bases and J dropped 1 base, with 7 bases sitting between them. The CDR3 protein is CASSGGSGANVLTF. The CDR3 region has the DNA TGTGCCAGCAGTGGGGGGTCTGGGGCCAACGTCCTGACTTTC.

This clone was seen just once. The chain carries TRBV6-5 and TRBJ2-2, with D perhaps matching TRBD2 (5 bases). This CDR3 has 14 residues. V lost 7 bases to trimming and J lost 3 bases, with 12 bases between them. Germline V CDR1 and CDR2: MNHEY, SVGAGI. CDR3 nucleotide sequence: TGTGCCAGCACCCGGAGGCGGGACACCGGGGAGCTGTTTTTT. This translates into CASTRRRDTGELFF.

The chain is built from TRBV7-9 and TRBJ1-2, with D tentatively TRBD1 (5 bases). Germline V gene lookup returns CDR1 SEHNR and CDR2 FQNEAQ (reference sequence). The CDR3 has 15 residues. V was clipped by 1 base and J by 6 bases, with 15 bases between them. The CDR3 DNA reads TGTGCCAGCAGCTTAGAAGTCAGGGAGAAAAATGGCTACACCTTC. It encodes CASSLEVREKNGYTF.

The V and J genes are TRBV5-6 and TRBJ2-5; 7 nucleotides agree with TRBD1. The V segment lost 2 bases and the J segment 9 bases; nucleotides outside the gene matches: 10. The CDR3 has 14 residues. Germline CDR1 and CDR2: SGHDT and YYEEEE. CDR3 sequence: CASSFDRAMAPQYF. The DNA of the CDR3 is TGTGCCAGCAGCTTCGACAGGGCGATGGCGCCCCAGTACTTC.

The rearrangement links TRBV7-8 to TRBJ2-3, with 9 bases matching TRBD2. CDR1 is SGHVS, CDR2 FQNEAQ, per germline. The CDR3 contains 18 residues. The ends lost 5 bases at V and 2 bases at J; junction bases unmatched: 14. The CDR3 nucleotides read TGTGCCAGCAGCCCCACACTACTAGCGGGCACGATCACAGATACGCAGTATTTT. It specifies CASSPTLLAGTITDTQYF.

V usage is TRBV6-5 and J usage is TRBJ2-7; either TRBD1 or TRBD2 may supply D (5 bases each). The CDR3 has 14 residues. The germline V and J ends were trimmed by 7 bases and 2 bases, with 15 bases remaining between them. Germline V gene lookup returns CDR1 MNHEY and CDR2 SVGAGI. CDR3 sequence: CASTPAGTTYEQYF. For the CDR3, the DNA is TGTGCCAGCACCCCAGCAGGGACCACCTACGAGCAGTACTTC.

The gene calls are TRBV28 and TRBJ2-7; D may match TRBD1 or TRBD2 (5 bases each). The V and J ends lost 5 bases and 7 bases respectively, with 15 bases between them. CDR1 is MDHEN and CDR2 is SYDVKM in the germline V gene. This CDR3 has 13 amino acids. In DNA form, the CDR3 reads TGTGCCAGCAGTGCCGGGACCCCCCCTGAGCAGTACTTC. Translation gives CASSAGTPPEQYF.

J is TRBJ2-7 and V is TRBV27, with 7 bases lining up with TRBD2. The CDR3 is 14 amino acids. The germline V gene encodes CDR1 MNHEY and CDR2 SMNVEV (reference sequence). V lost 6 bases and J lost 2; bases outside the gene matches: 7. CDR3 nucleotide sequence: TGTGCCAGCAGGGAGCGGGGTGCCCCCTACGAGCAGTACTTC. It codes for CASRERGAPYEQYF.

CDR3 region: CASSSGLAGGYNEQFF. CDR3 sequence (DNA): TGTGCCAGCAGCTCGGGACTAGCGGGAGGTTACAATGAGCAGTTCTTC. This rearrangement joins TRBV7-6 to TRBJ2-1, with 15 bases that match TRBD2. Germline V gives CDR1 SGHVS, CDR2 FNYEAQ. This CDR3 comprises 16 residues. Unmatched junction bases numbered 2, after V lost 4 bases and J lost 4 bases.

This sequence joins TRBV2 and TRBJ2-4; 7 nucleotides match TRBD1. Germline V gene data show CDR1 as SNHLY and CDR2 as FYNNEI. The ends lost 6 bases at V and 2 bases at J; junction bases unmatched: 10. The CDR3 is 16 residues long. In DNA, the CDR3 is TGTGCCAGCAGAGACAGGGTTGTGGGACCCAAAAACATTCAGTACTTC. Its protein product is CASRDRVVGPKNIQYF.

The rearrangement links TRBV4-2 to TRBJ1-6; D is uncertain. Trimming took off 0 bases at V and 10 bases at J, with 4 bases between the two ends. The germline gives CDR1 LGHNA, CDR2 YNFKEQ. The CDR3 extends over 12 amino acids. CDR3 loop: CASSQDRSPLHF. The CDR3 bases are TGTGCCAGCAGCCAAGATCGCTCACCCCTCCACTTT.